Each of the 21 T cell receptor beta chains below was sequenced from the same sample in a study of blood T cell repertoires in COVID-19. TCRdb's table, derived via immunoSEQ multiplex PCR, lists solely in-frame clones and lacks some. The sample yields about 240,000 clones, about nine tenths seen once. The specimen sequenced was PBMCs or T cells enriched from blood (not recorded which). The receptors here all came from a woman under 40 with acute COVID-19.

The genes are TRBV14 and TRBJ1-6; D perhaps matches TRBD1 (6 bases). V lost 3 bases and J 0 bases, leaving 9 bases between the germline ends. CDR3 length: 16 residues. Looked up from germline, CDR1 is SGHDN and CDR2 is FVKESK. The CDR3 reads CASSQLGGSYNSPLHF. CDR3 nucleotide sequence: TGTGCCAGCAGCCAGTTAGGGGGCTCCTATAATTCACCCCTCCACTTT.

The rearrangement joins TRBV14 to TRBJ2-3; D remains unclear. V was trimmed by 3 bases and J by 8 bases, leaving 9 bases between them. Germline V gives CDR1 SGHDN, CDR2 FVKESK. The CDR3 consists of 12 residues. CDR3: CASSQYSGTQYF. The CDR3 coding sequence is TGTGCCAGCAGCCAGTATAGTGGTACGCAGTATTTT.

V gene TRBV6-5 combines with J gene TRBJ1-1, with 8 bases aligning to TRBD1. V was clipped by 6 bases and J by 6 bases; unmatched bases: 9. This CDR3 contains 14 residues. CDR1 is MNHEY and CDR2 is SVGAGI in the germline V gene. CDR3 amino acids: CASSPGGGAPEAFF. The CDR3 region has the DNA TGTGCCAGCAGCCCAGGGGGCGGGGCCCCTGAAGCTTTCTTT.

V is TRBV7-9 and J is TRBJ2-5; no definite D call. CDR3 length equals 13 residues. Trimming took 5 bases from V and 3 from J, leaving 10 bases between them. CDR1 and CDR2 from the germline V gene are SEHNR and FQNEAQ (reference sequence). CDR3 sequence reads: CASSAAPEETQYF. In DNA form, the CDR3 reads TGTGCCAGCAGCGCGGCCCCAGAAGAGACCCAGTACTTC.

With respect to this clone: Other DNA sequences in the sample encode the same CDR3. The rearrangement uses TRBV7-2 and TRBJ2-5; 7 bases match TRBD2. V lost 3 bases and J lost 2; bases outside the gene matches: 0. The CDR3 runs 13 residues. The germline V gene has CDR1 SGHTA and CDR2 FQGNSA. This CDR3 is CASSLGGQETQYF. The DNA for the CDR3 is TGTGCCAGCAGCTTGGGGGGGCAAGAGACCCAGTACTTC.

The V and J genes are TRBV6-5 and TRBJ1-1; 8 bases fit TRBD1. Unmatched junction bases numbered 5, after V lost 4 bases and J lost 4 bases. The CDR3 spans 14 residues. Germline-derived CDR1 and CDR2 are MNHEY and SVGAGI. This CDR3 reads CASSLTGGSTEAFF. The CDR3 region has the DNA TGTGCCAGCAGTTTAACAGGGGGGAGCACTGAAGCTTTCTTT.

This sequence joins TRBV10-2 and TRBJ2-2; D possibly corresponds to TRBD2 (5 bases). Germline V gene data show CDR1 as WSHSY and CDR2 as SAAADI. The V gene lost 8 bases and the J gene lost 1 base, with 26 bases spanning the gap. The length of the CDR3 is 19 residues. This CDR3 reads CASLIKRAESLWNTGELFF. The CDR3 DNA follows: TGCGCCAGCCTCATCAAGAGGGCGGAGAGCTTATGGAACACCGGGGAGCTGTTTTTT.

This rearrangement joins TRBV27 to TRBJ1-5, with a tentative D call TRBD1 (6 bases). This CDR3 spans 14 amino acids. Germline lookup yields CDR1 MNHEY and CDR2 SMNVEV (reference sequence). Trimming cost V 5 bases and J 5 bases, with 13 bases left between them. This chain's CDR3 is CASSADSMYQPQHF. CDR3 DNA: TGTGCCAGCAGTGCGGACAGTATGTATCAGCCCCAGCATTTT.

The chain recombines TRBV5-1 with TRBJ1-2; D is undetermined. Trimming took off 0 bases at V and 8 bases at J, with 14 bases between the two ends. Germline V gene data show CDR1 as SGHRS and CDR2 as YFSETQ. This CDR3 has 14 amino acids. Here the CDR3 reads CASSLAERVGGYTF. The DNA of the CDR3 is TGCGCCAGCAGCTTGGCCGAACGGGTCGGCGGCTACACCTTC.

The chain is built from TRBV5-1 and TRBJ1-1, with D unresolved. V lost 0 bases and J 11 bases, leaving 14 bases between the germline ends. Germline CDR1 and CDR2: SGHRS and YFSETQ. The CDR3 is made up of 13 amino acids. Here the CDR3 reads CASSLEQLGGAFF. CDR3 bases: TGCGCCAGCAGCTTGGAACAGCTAGGAGGGGCTTTCTTT.

The V and J genes are TRBV3-1 (or the pseudogene TRBV3-2) and TRBJ2-7, with 7 nucleotides matching TRBD2. CDR1 and CDR2 from the germline V gene are LGHDT and YNNKEL (reference sequence). This CDR3 is 15 amino acids long. The trim removed 0 bases at V and 5 bases at J, leaving 7 bases unmatched. CDR3 nucleotide sequence: TGTGCCAGCAGCCAAGAAGAGGTGGCGGGGGACGAGCAGTACTTC. It is translated as CASSQEEVAGDEQYF.

This chain connects TRBV5-1 to TRBJ1-4, with 9 positions matching TRBD1. The V and J ends lost 7 bases and 3 bases, in that order; junction bases with no gene match: 22. This CDR3 has 20 residues. Germline loops: CDR1 SGHRS, CDR2 YFSETQ. The CDR3: CASSYTVPVGQGNANEKLFF. CDR3 DNA: TGCGCCAGCTCCTATACTGTCCCCGTCGGACAGGGGAATGCTAATGAAAAACTGTTTTTT.

The chain joins TRBV7-2 to TRBJ1-2, with D hard to call. This CDR3 spans 15 amino acids. Germline V gene data show CDR1 as SGHTA and CDR2 as FQGNSA. V was cut by 4 bases and J by 5 bases, with 17 bases left in between. The CDR3 coding sequence is TGTGCCAGCAGCTCCGGGTCTTATTTCTTTTATGGCTACACCTTC. Its protein product is CASSSGSYFFYGYTF.

V is TRBV6-6 and J is TRBJ2-2; 13 positions agree with TRBD2. Trimming removed 5 bases from V and 4 bases from J; junction bases left unmatched: 7. The CDR3 runs 17 residues. CDR1 MNHNY and CDR2 SVGAGI come from the germline V gene (reference sequence). The CDR3 loop is CASSRTSGGASTGELFF. DNA of the CDR3: TGTGCCAGCAGTCGTACTAGCGGGGGGGCCTCCACCGGGGAGCTGTTTTTT.

The genes are TRBV5-1 and TRBJ1-1; 10 positions agree with TRBD1. Germline lookup yields CDR1 SGHRS and CDR2 YFSETQ. The CDR3 runs to 15 residues. The V and J ends lost 4 bases and 5 bases, in that order; junction bases with no gene match: 8. The CDR3 DNA reads TGCGCCAGCAGCCCATGGGACAGGGGTTTAACTGAAGCTTTCTTT. Its translation is CASSPWDRGLTEAFF.

This sequence joins TRBV29-1 and TRBJ1-2, with 7 bases identical to TRBD1. V lost 6 bases to trimming and J lost 6 bases; unmatched junction nucleotides: 10. Germline CDR1 is SQVTM and CDR2 is ANQGSEA. The CDR3 has 13 amino acids. The DNA for the CDR3 is TGCAGCGTCCAAGGGGGCGCGAATGATGGCTACACCTTC. Protein product: CSVQGGANDGYTF.

The J gene is TRBJ2-2, the V gene TRBV4-1, with 7 positions matching TRBD2. Germline lookup yields CDR1 MGHRA and CDR2 YSYEKL. The CDR3 has 17 residues. J lost 1 base, V lost 4 bases, and 9 bases had no gene match. CDR3 sequence: CASSPRGGVLNTGELFF. The CDR3 coding sequence is TGCGCCAGCAGCCCGCGGGGAGGGGTACTGAACACCGGGGAGCTGTTTTTT.

V and J are TRBV7-6 and TRBJ1-1; unclear D gene. The CDR3 runs 13 residues. Looked up from germline, CDR1 is SGHVS and CDR2 is FNYEAQ. V lost 3 bases to trimming and J lost 4 bases, with 9 bases between them. CDR3 nucleotide sequence: TGTGCCAGCAGCTTGCGGGGAGGCACTGAAGCTTTCTTT. Residues: CASSLRGGTEAFF.

The V call is TRBV5-1, the J call TRBJ2-2; TRBD1 agrees at 8 bases. The CDR3 has 15 amino acids. The germline CDR1 and CDR2 sequences are SGHRS and YFSETQ. The V and J ends lost 0 bases and 4 bases, in that order; junction bases with no gene match: 2. CDR3 bases: TGCGCCAGCAGCTTGGTGGACAGGGCCACCGGGGAGCTGTTTTTT. Its protein is CASSLVDRATGELFF.

This rearrangement joins TRBV5-6 to TRBJ1-2; D gene unclear. Germline V gives CDR1 SGHDT, CDR2 YYEEEE. CDR3 size: 13 residues. V was clipped by 5 bases and J by 6 bases, with 14 bases between them. The CDR3: CASSPGVRDGYTF. As DNA, the CDR3 is TGTGCCAGCAGTCCGGGAGTAAGGGATGGCTACACCTTC.

CDR3 loop: CASSRGTVSGNTIYF. The CDR3 DNA follows: TGTGCCAGCAGCAGAGGGACAGTCTCTGGAAACACCATATATTTT. This sequence joins TRBV7-2 and TRBJ1-3, with 7 bases matching TRBD1. The CDR3 totals 15 residues. V was clipped by 5 bases and J by 0 bases; unmatched bases: 4. The V gene's germline CDR1 is SGHTA and CDR2 FQGNSA.